Shown below are 28 T cell receptor beta chains from a single sample sequenced in a study of neurological immune-mediated disorders. Time point meaning: longitudinal time-point 1 (baseline). MiXCR, applied by TCRdb to the 5' RACE reads, yields one record per CDR3 protein. The data show around 76,000 distinct CDR3 sequences, with roughly 10% seen just once and about 9.6% held by the top ten. Specimen: PBMCs. All receptors derive from a young man in good health.

Many counts were recorded for this clonotype. The rearrangement links TRBV27 to TRBJ2-2; D may be TRBD1 or TRBD2 (6 bases each). The V gene lost 3 bases and the J gene lost 4 bases, with 18 bases spanning the gap. This CDR3 is 17 amino acids long. Germline values: CDR1 MNHEY, CDR2 SMNVEV (reference sequence). CDR3 protein: CASSFQRGREGTGELFF. For the CDR3, the DNA is TGTGCCAGCAGTTTCCAACGGGGGCGGGAAGGCACCGGGGAGCTGTTTTTT.

This clonotype came up many times. The V and J genes are TRBV11-2 and TRBJ1-4; D gene unclear. The CDR3 runs 15 residues. Germline V gene data show CDR1 as SGHAT and CDR2 as FQNNGV. Deletions cut 0 bases from V and 5 bases from J, with 10 bases between. The CDR3 region has the DNA TGTGCCAGCAGCTTAGAGCGTGGCCAGAATGAAAAACTGTTTTTT. It encodes CASSLERGQNEKLFF.

V and J are TRBV18 and TRBJ2-5; D is unclear. V lost 2 bases, J lost 3 bases, and 7 bases lay in between. The length of the CDR3 is 13 residues. The V gene's germline CDR1 is KGHSH and CDR2 LQKENI. In DNA, the CDR3 is TGTGCCAGCTCACCAAGTAGGGAAGAGACCCAGTACTTC. Amino acids: CASSPSREETQYF.

This clonotype was detected ten times or more. The V and J genes are TRBV12-3 or TRBV12-4 and TRBJ1-5; weak D call: TRBD1 (5 bases). There are 15 residues in the CDR3. V gave up 4 bases and J gave up 1 base, with 11 bases separating them. CDR3 DNA: TGTGCCAGCAGTTCGGACGGGGGGAGCAATCAGCCCCAGCATTTT. Its translation: CASSSDGGSNQPQHF.

This clonotype was counted ten times or more. This chain joins TRBV5-5 and TRBJ2-3, with 9 bases matching TRBD2. Germline V gene data show CDR1 as SGHKS and CDR2 as YYEKEE (reference sequence). J was trimmed by 6 bases and V by 2 bases; bases with no gene match: 13. The CDR3 is made up of 17 amino acids. CDR3 loop: CASSFRLAGGPGDTQYF. The CDR3 nucleotides read TGTGCCAGCAGCTTTCGTTTGGCGGGAGGGCCGGGGGATACGCAGTATTTT.

This clonotype has at least ten counts. V is TRBV9 and J is TRBJ2-7; 10 nucleotides line up with TRBD2. From germline, CDR1 is SGDLS and CDR2 YYNGEE. CDR3 length: 18 residues. Unmatched junction bases numbered 13, after V lost 0 bases and J lost 4 bases. CDR3 amino acids: CASSVEERSGGLAYEQYF. As DNA, the CDR3 is TGTGCCAGCAGCGTAGAGGAGCGTAGCGGGGGACTAGCGTACGAGCAGTACTTC.

This clonotype was counted at least ten times. The chain is built from TRBV10-3 and TRBJ2-5; 8 nucleotides match TRBD2. Looked up from germline, CDR1 is ENHRY and CDR2 is SYGVKD. The CDR3 has 14 amino acids. V lost 3 bases, J lost 4 bases, and 4 bases stayed unmatched. The chain's CDR3 is CAISDLTSGETQYF. The CDR3, as DNA: TGTGCCATCAGTGATCTCACTAGCGGAGAGACCCAGTACTTC.

The table lists this clonotype with many counts. This sequence joins TRBV20-1 and TRBJ1-5; D remains unclear. CDR1 is DFQATT, CDR2 SNEGSKA, per germline (reference sequence). Between the trimmed V and J ends, which lost 0 bases and 0 bases, there was a span of 6 bases. The CDR3 extends over 14 amino acids. This CDR3 is CSARDANSNQPQHF. CDR3 nucleotides: TGCAGTGCTAGAGATGCAAATAGCAATCAGCCCCAGCATTTT.

The table lists this clonotype with many counts. The genes are TRBV6-5 and TRBJ2-3; 10 bases are a match to TRBD2. The V and J ends lost 0 bases and 6 bases, in that order; junction bases with no gene match: 3. Germline CDR1 is MNHEY and CDR2 is SVGAGI. This CDR3 is built from 15 residues. CDR3 sequence (DNA): TGTGCCAGCAGTTACTCGCCTAGCGGGAGCGATACGCAGTATTTT. It translates to CASSYSPSGSDTQYF.

Notes on this clonotype: With a much larger clone just one base away, this may be a read error. The V call is TRBV7-3, the J call TRBJ2-2; D might be TRBD1 (6 bases). This CDR3 is 14 amino acids long. CDR1 and CDR2 from the germline V gene are SGHTA and FQGTGA. Trimming stripped 9 bases from V and 1 base from J, with 12 bases between. CDR3 sequence: CASSGQLNTGELFF. The CDR3, as DNA: TGTGCCAGTTCGGGACAACTGAACACCGGGGAGCTGTTTTTT.

There are many counts of this clonotype. The J gene is TRBJ1-2, the V gene TRBV11-2; D unclear. The V end lost 1 base, the J end lost 0 bases, and 9 bases lay between the germline ends. The length of the CDR3 is 15 residues. The germline V gene has CDR1 SGHAT and CDR2 FQNNGV. CDR3 nucleotides: TGTGCCAGCAGCTTAGCGCTAGGAGCTAACTATGGCTACACCTTC. Encoded protein: CASSLALGANYGYTF.

This clonotype was seen at least ten times. V and J are TRBV2 and TRBJ2-1; the D gene could be TRBD1 or TRBD2 (5 bases each). Germline V lookup: CDR1 SNHLY, CDR2 FYNNEI. Trimming took 5 bases from V and 5 from J, leaving 7 bases between them. The CDR3 has 12 residues. This CDR3 reads CASSRGDNEQFF. The CDR3 region has the DNA TGTGCCAGCAGTCGAGGGGACAATGAGCAGTTCTTC.

This clonotype was seen repeatedly, ten times or more. The genes are TRBV2 and TRBJ1-4; tentatively, D is TRBD1 (5 bases). The germline V and J ends were trimmed by 6 bases and 8 bases, with 16 bases remaining between them. The CDR3 is 14 residues long. Germline CDR1 is SNHLY and CDR2 is FYNNEI. CDR3 sequence: CASSPGYRVEKLFF. CDR3 coding DNA: TGTGCCAGCAGCCCAGGGTACAGAGTCGAAAAACTGTTTTTT.

This clonotype appeared many times. The V gene is TRBV10-2, the J gene TRBJ2-7; a possible D gene is TRBD1 (6 bases). CDR1 and CDR2 (germline): WSHSY, SAAADI. Trimming removed 2 bases from V and 12 bases from J, with 14 bases in between. CDR3 length equals 12 residues. The CDR3 DNA is TGCGCCAGCAGTGAGCCCCGACAGGTGACGTACTTC. This translates into CASSEPRQVTYF.

The chain carries TRBV3-1 and TRBJ2-7, with TRBD2 matching 13 bases. The V gene's germline CDR1 is LGHDT and CDR2 YNNKEL (reference sequence). The CDR3 spans 16 residues. V lost 1 base and J lost 3; bases outside the gene matches: 3. The CDR3 sequence is CASSQGGLAGIYEQYF. The CDR3 coding sequence is TGTGCCAGCAGCCAAGGGGGACTAGCGGGAATCTACGAGCAGTACTTC.

The table lists this clonotype with many counts. The chain is built from TRBV28 and TRBJ1-1, with D hard to call. The V gene lost 2 bases and the J gene lost 1 base, with 5 bases spanning the gap. Germline V gene data show CDR1 as MDHEN and CDR2 as SYDVKM. CDR3 length: 13 residues. CDR3 in DNA: TGTGCCAGCAGTTTACGGTGGAACACTGAAGCTTTCTTT. Its translation is CASSLRWNTEAFF.

This clonotype was detected ten times or more. The V call is TRBV7-3, the J call TRBJ2-1; D gene ambiguous. V lost 3 bases to trimming and J lost 3 bases, with 12 bases between them. The CDR3 runs 15 residues. Germline-derived CDR1 and CDR2 are SGHTA and FQGTGA. The CDR3 nucleotides are TGTGCCAGCAGCTTTGGAGAGGTAGGCTACAATGAGCAGTTCTTC. It encodes CASSFGEVGYNEQFF.

This clonotype was counted ten times or more. The V gene is TRBV12-3 or TRBV12-4, the J gene TRBJ2-5, with TRBD1 matching over 7 bases. This CDR3 is built from 15 residues. The ends lost 8 bases at V and 4 bases at J; junction bases unmatched: 13. The CDR3 nucleotides are TGTGCCAGCGCGCGAGAGGGGGCAGGAGGAGAGACCCAGTACTTC. Translated, it gives CASAREGAGGETQYF.

This clonotype has at least ten counts. This chain joins TRBV29-1 and TRBJ2-5; D is perhaps TRBD1 (6 bases). The CDR3 runs 15 residues. With 7 bases removed from V and 5 bases from J, the gap between germline ends came to 23 bases. Germline V CDR1 and CDR2: SQVTM, ANQGSEA. CDR3 residues: CSGDEESTGMETQYF. Written as DNA, the CDR3 is TGCAGCGGTGACGAGGAATCCACAGGGATGGAGACCCAGTACTTC.

This clonotype came up many times. This chain joins TRBV6-6 and TRBJ2-4; D remains unclear. Germline V gene sequence: CDR1 MNHNY, CDR2 SVGAGI (reference sequence). V lost 5 bases to trimming and J lost 4 bases, with 15 bases between them. This CDR3 spans 15 amino acids. The CDR3 region is CASSRPAASKNIQYF. CDR3 sequence (DNA): TGTGCCAGCAGTCGCCCCGCGGCTAGTAAAAACATTCAGTACTTC.

This clonotype has a count of ten or more. The V gene is TRBV5-1, the J gene TRBJ2-1, with unresolved D. This CDR3 has 11 amino acids. The germline V gene has CDR1 SGHRS and CDR2 YFSETQ. Trimming stripped 0 bases from V and 8 bases from J, with 3 bases between. Here the CDR3 DNA reads TGCGCCAGCAGCTTGGCCTATGAGCAGTTCTTC. It encodes CASSLAYEQFF.

This clonotype has a handful of counts. J is TRBJ2-1 and V is TRBV12-3 or TRBV12-4, with 10 bases fitting TRBD2. V was pared by 4 bases and J by 7 bases, with 7 bases of the junction left unmatched. CDR3 length: 15 amino acids. The CDR3 sequence: CASSSAGTSVNEQFF. CDR3 nucleotide sequence: TGTGCCAGCAGTTCAGCCGGGACTAGCGTAAATGAGCAGTTCTTC.

This clonotype was seen repeatedly, ten times or more. The V call is TRBV7-8, the J call TRBJ2-1; 12 positions agree with TRBD2. CDR3 size: 15 residues. Germline assignment: CDR1 SGHVS and CDR2 FQNEAQ. J lost 7 bases, V lost 3 bases, and 4 bases had no gene match. In DNA form, the CDR3 reads TGTGCCAGCAGCTTTTGGACTAGCGGGACTAATGAGCAGTTCTTC. Translated, it gives CASSFWTSGTNEQFF.

This clonotype was recorded a few times. The chain recombines TRBV7-2 with TRBJ2-3, with D possibly being TRBD2 (5 bases). Trimming removed 0 bases from V and 4 bases from J, with 17 bases in between. CDR1 is SGHTA, CDR2 FQGNSA, per germline. The CDR3 contains 17 residues. The CDR3 sequence is CASSLAWETTLPDTQYF. The CDR3 DNA is TGTGCCAGCAGCTTAGCTTGGGAGACAACCCTCCCAGATACGCAGTATTTT.

This clonotype was seen repeatedly, ten times or more. This sequence joins TRBV28 and TRBJ1-1; D gene ambiguous. Trimming shortened V by 3 bases and J by 3 bases, and 11 bases separated the two germline ends. Germline V lookup: CDR1 MDHEN, CDR2 SYDVKM. The length of the CDR3 is 14 residues. CDR3 sequence (DNA): TGTGCCAGCAGTTTCGATCAGGAGTACACTGAAGCTTTCTTT. Its protein is CASSFDQEYTEAFF.

V gene TRBV29-1 combines with J gene TRBJ1-1, with TRBD1 as a possible D gene (6 bases). Germline-derived CDR1 and CDR2 are SQVTM and ANQGSEA. This CDR3 is 13 amino acids long. Trimming shortened V by 8 bases and J by 10 bases, and 23 bases separated the two germline ends. This CDR3 is CSSGIQGLLGAFF. CDR3 nucleotide sequence: TGCAGCAGTGGGATACAGGGCCTCTTGGGAGCTTTCTTT.

The V call is TRBV28, the J call TRBJ2-7; TRBD2 aligns across 8 bases. Germline V lookup: CDR1 MDHEN, CDR2 SYDVKM. The CDR3 is 15 amino acids. After removal of 3 bases from V and 7 bases from J, the junction contained 11 bases not matched to a gene. CDR3 nucleotides: TGTGCCAGCAGTTTTCCCGGGACTAGGGTCGGGGAGCAGTACTTC. This sequence encodes CASSFPGTRVGEQYF.

This clonotype has just a few counts. The chain is built from TRBV12-5 and TRBJ2-3, with TRBD1 matching 10 bases. Germline values: CDR1 LGHNT, CDR2 FRNRAP. V dropped 4 bases and J dropped 6; count of bases not matched to a gene: 4. The CDR3 has 14 amino acids. The CDR3 sequence is CASGSRDRGDTQYF. The CDR3, as DNA: TGTGCTAGTGGTTCCCGGGACAGGGGTGATACGCAGTATTTT. Variable domain in full (rest from reference TRBV12-5 and TRBJ2-3): DARVTQTPRHKVTEMGQEVTMRCQPILGHNTVFWYRQTMMQGLELLAYFRNRAPLDDSGMPKDRFSAEMPDATLATLKIQPSEPRDSAVYFCASGSRDRGDTQYFGPGTRLTVL.